This TCR beta chain emerged from a study of CD8 T cells in Susac syndrome. It was with random hexamers that roughly 0.45 to 1 ug RNA was reverse transcribed. TCRdb reprocessed the immunoSEQ multiplex PCR reads with MiXCR, giving one entry per CDR3 protein. There are nearly 110,000 distinct CDR3 sequences in the sample; roughly 94% occur only once, and roughly 0.43% lies in the top ten. On this clonotype: Its antigen is unknown.

This CDR3 contains 17 residues. V was pared by 5 bases and J by 7 bases, with 14 bases of the junction left unmatched. Per the germline V gene, CDR1 is SGHVS and CDR2 is FNYEAQ. Study outcomes and limitations: Peak Susac CD8+ clonal expansion occurred in TEMRA cells and active patients. Across the total CD8+ repertoires, 15 to 20 Susac-specific public clones were detected, and across the CD8+ TEMRA repertoires, roughly five such clones were detected.

The chain is built from TRBV7-6 and TRBJ1-4; 9 bases are a match to TRBD1. Material: CD8+ T cells from PBMCs. The clonotype was recovered from a human donor with Susac syndrome. In DNA form, the CDR3 reads TGTGCCAGCAGCATACAGGGGGCGCGGAACCTGCGTGAAAAACTGTTTTTT. The encoded protein is CASSIQGARNLREKLFF.